The rows below give T cell receptor beta chains drawn from one sample of a study of Graves' ophthalmopathy and Graves' hyperthyroidism. TCRdb used MiXCR to reprocess the multiplex PCR reads, holding one entry per CDR3 protein. This table has some 750,000 distinct CDR3 sequences, roughly 40% appearing once. The sample was peripheral blood. The origin of the receptors is an adult man with Graves' ophthalmopathy. The CDR3 runs from the conserved cysteine through the conserved F or W. The D gene is left open where the match is weak. Part of the rows lack a size; the others show once, few, many or a class for expanded clones.

cdr3_aa: CASSLVVGGINQPQHF
cdr3_nt: TGTGCCAGCAGCTTAGTGGTCGGGGGGATCAATCAGCCCCAGCATTTT
d_call: .
clone_size: many
v_call: TRBV7-6
j_call: TRBJ1-5

cdr3_aa: CASRLGTANTEAFF
cdr3_nt: TGTGCCAGCAGACTGGGGACGGCGAACACTGAAGCTTTCTTT
d_call: .
clone_size: .
v_call: TRBV7-9
j_call: TRBJ1-1

cdr3_aa: CASSAQGLAGNTIYF
cdr3_nt: TGTGCCAGCAGCGCCCAGGGGCTTGCGGGAAACACCATATATTTT
d_call: .
clone_size: .
v_call: TRBV11-1
j_call: TRBJ1-3

cdr3_aa: CASSRPVLGEKLFF
cdr3_nt: TGTGCCAGCAGCCGCCCCGTCCTAGGTGAAAAACTGTTTTTT
d_call: .
clone_size: .
v_call: TRBV7-9
j_call: TRBJ1-4

cdr3_aa: CASSLSIGLGSSNQPQHF
cdr3_nt: TGTGCCAGCAGTTTATCAATCGGCTTGGGGAGTAGCAATCAGCCCCAGCATTTT
d_call: .
clone_size: .
v_call: TRBV25-1
j_call: TRBJ1-5

cdr3_aa: CATSDFQGSTNEKLFF
cdr3_nt: TGTGCCACCAGTGATTTCCAGGGGTCAACTAATGAAAAACTGTTTTTT
d_call: .
clone_size: many
v_call: TRBV24-1
j_call: TRBJ1-4

cdr3_aa: CASSPSGDVYGYTF
cdr3_nt: TGTGCCAGCTCCCCTTCGGGGGATGTATATGGCTACACCTTC
d_call: .
clone_size: .
v_call: TRBV28
j_call: TRBJ1-2

cdr3_aa: CASSLTALYWETQYF
cdr3_nt: TGTGCCAGCAGCTTGACCGCCTTGTATTGGGAGACCCAGTACTTC
d_call: .
clone_size: .
v_call: TRBV7-2
j_call: TRBJ2-5

cdr3_aa: CASREGTGGQETQYF
cdr3_nt: TGTGCCAGCAGGGAAGGCACGGGGGGCCAAGAGACCCAGTACTTC
d_call: TRBD2
clone_size: many
v_call: TRBV7-9
j_call: TRBJ2-5

cdr3_aa: CASSLPGRRGQETQYF
cdr3_nt: TGTGCCAGCAGCTTACCGGGACGCAGGGGTCAAGAGACCCAGTACTTC
d_call: .
clone_size: .
v_call: TRBV5-6
j_call: TRBJ2-5

cdr3_aa: CASSLDGARYEQYF
cdr3_nt: TGTGCCAGCAGCTTAGACGGGGCCCGCTACGAGCAGTACTTC
d_call: .
clone_size: .
v_call: TRBV7-2
j_call: TRBJ2-7

cdr3_aa: CASSLVAGVLAEAFF
cdr3_nt: TGTGCCAGCAGCTTAGTCGCGGGGGTCTTGGCTGAAGCTTTCTTT
d_call: .
clone_size: few
v_call: TRBV7-2
j_call: TRBJ1-1

cdr3_aa: CASSQNTGRYEQYF
cdr3_nt: TGTGCCAGCAGCCAAAATACGGGGAGGTACGAGCAGTACTTC
d_call: .
clone_size: few
v_call: TRBV4-2
j_call: TRBJ2-7

cdr3_aa: CSAVPGLAGPNEQFF
cdr3_nt: TGCAGTGCTGTACCGGGACTAGCGGGACCAAATGAGCAGTTCTTC
d_call: TRBD2
clone_size: .
v_call: TRBV20-1
j_call: TRBJ2-1

cdr3_aa: CSARGTSEWSYEQYF
cdr3_nt: TGCAGTGCTAGAGGGACTAGCGAATGGTCCTACGAGCAGTACTTC
d_call: TRBD2
clone_size: .
v_call: TRBV20-1
j_call: TRBJ2-7

cdr3_aa: CSSSGAGPTDTQYF
cdr3_nt: TGCAGTTCAAGCGGGGCGGGACCCACAGATACGCAGTATTTT
d_call: TRBD2
clone_size: .
v_call: TRBV20-1
j_call: TRBJ2-3

cdr3_aa: CASSLGQGGLYEQYF
cdr3_nt: TGTGCCAGCAGCTTGGGACAGGGGGGTTTGTACGAGCAGTACTTC
d_call: TRBD1
clone_size: few
v_call: TRBV7-8
j_call: TRBJ2-7

cdr3_aa: CASSRDSTNSPLHF
cdr3_nt: TGTGCCAGCAGCCGGGACAGTACTAATTCACCCCTCCACTTT
d_call: TRBD1
clone_size: many
v_call: TRBV2
j_call: TRBJ1-6

cdr3_aa: CASSVAPDRFSGNTIYF
cdr3_nt: TGTGCCAGCAGCGTAGCTCCAGACAGGTTCTCTGGAAACACCATATATTTT
d_call: .
clone_size: many
v_call: TRBV9
j_call: TRBJ1-3

cdr3_aa: CSARRGPNEQYF
cdr3_nt: TGCAGTGCTAGAAGGGGGCCTAACGAGCAGTACTTC
d_call: TRBD1
clone_size: .
v_call: TRBV20-1
j_call: TRBJ2-7

cdr3_aa: CASSLFRGSEAFF
cdr3_nt: TGTGCCAGCAGTTTATTTCGGGGTTCTGAAGCTTTCTTT
d_call: .
clone_size: .
v_call: TRBV28
j_call: TRBJ1-1

cdr3_aa: CASSPRGTGYTF
cdr3_nt: TGTGCCAGCTCTCCCAGGGGAACTGGCTACACCTTC
d_call: .
clone_size: .
v_call: TRBV10-3
j_call: TRBJ1-2

cdr3_aa: CSALRQIDQPQYF
cdr3_nt: TGCAGTGCTCTTCGACAGATTGATCAGCCCCAGTACTTC
d_call: .
clone_size: once
v_call: TRBV20-1
j_call: TRBJ2-5

cdr3_aa: CATSRGKDRADSPLHF
cdr3_nt: TGTGCCACCAGCAGAGGGAAGGACAGGGCCGATTCACCCCTCCACTTT
d_call: TRBD1
clone_size: many
v_call: TRBV15
j_call: TRBJ1-6

cdr3_aa: CASSLVQGTTEAFF
cdr3_nt: TGCGCCAGCAGCTTGGTCCAGGGAACCACTGAAGCTTTCTTT
d_call: .
clone_size: many
v_call: TRBV5-1
j_call: TRBJ1-1

cdr3_aa: CATDRAYEQYF
cdr3_nt: TGTGCCACGGACAGGGCGTATGAGCAGTACTTC
d_call: TRBD1
clone_size: .
v_call: TRBV2
j_call: TRBJ2-7